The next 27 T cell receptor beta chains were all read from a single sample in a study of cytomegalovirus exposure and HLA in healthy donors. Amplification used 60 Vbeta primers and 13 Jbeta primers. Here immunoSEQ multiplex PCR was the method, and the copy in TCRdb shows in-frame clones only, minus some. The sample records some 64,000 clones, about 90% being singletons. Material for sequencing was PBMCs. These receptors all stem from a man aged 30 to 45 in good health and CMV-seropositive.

The DNA for the CDR3 is TGTGCCAGCAGCTTAGTAGCTGGCACAGATACGCAGTATTTT. This encodes CASSLVAGTDTQYF. The rearrangement links TRBV7-3 to TRBJ2-3; D gene uncertain. CDR3 size: 14 residues. The V and J ends lost 2 bases and 1 base respectively, with 7 bases between them. From germline, CDR1 is SGHTA and CDR2 FQGTGA.

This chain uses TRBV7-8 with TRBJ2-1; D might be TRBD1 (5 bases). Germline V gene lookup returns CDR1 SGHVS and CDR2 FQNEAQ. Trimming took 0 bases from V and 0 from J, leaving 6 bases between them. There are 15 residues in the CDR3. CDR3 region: CASSLAGRSYNEQFF. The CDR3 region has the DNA TGTGCCAGCAGCTTAGCGGGGCGCTCCTACAATGAGCAGTTCTTC.

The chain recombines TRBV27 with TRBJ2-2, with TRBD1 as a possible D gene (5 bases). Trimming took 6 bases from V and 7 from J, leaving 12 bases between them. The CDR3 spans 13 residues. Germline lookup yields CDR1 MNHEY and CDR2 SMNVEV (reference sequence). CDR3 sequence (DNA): TGTGCCAGCAGGGCAGGGTATCTCGGGGAGCTGTTTTTT. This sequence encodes CASRAGYLGELFF.

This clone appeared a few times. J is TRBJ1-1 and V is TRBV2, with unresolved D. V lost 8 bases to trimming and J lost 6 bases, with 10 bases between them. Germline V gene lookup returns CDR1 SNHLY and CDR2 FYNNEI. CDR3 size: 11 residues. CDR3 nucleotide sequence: TGTGCCAGCTCGGGAGAGGCTGAAGCTTTCTTT. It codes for CASSGEAEAFF.

The CDR3 protein is CASSQQSGGSYGYTF. The DNA of the CDR3 is TGTGCCAGCAGCCAGCAATCCGGGGGGAGCTATGGCTACACCTTC. The chain carries TRBV14 and TRBJ1-2, with D possibly TRBD1 on 5 matching bases. Germline V CDR1 and CDR2: SGHDN, FVKESK. This CDR3 has 15 amino acids. Between the trimmed V and J ends, which lost 3 bases and 4 bases, there was a span of 15 bases.

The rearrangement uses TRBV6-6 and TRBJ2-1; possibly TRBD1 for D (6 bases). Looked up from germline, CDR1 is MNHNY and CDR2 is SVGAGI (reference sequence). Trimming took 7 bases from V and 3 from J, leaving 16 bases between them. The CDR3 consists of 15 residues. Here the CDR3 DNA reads TGTGCCAGCACCGAAAACAGGGTGAGCTACAATGAGCAGTTCTTC. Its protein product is CASTENRVSYNEQFF.

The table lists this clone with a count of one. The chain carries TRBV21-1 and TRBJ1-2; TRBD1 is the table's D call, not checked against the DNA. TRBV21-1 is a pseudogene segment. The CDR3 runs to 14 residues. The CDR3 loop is CASGARDTNYGYTF. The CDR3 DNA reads TGTGCCAGCGGCGCCCGGGACACCAACTATGGCTACACCTTC.

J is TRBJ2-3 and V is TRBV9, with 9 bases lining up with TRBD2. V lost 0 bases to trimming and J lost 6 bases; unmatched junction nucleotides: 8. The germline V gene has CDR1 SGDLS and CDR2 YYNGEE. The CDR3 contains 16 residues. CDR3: CASSVGLAGGPDTQYF. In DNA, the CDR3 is TGTGCCAGCAGCGTAGGACTTGCGGGAGGGCCGGATACGCAGTATTTT.

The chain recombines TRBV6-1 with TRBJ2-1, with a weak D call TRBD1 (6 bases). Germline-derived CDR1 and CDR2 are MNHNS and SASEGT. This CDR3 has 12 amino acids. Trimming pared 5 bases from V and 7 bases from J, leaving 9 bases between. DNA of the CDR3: TGTGCCAGCAGTCCACAGGGAAATGAGCAGTTCTTC. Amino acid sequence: CASSPQGNEQFF.

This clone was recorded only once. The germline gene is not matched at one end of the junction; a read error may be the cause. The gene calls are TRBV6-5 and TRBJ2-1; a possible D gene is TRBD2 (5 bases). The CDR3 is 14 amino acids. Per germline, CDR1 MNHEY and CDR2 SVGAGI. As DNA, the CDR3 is TGTGCCAGCAATTACTACAACGGGAACAATGAGCAGTTCTTC. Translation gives CASNYYNGNNEQFF.

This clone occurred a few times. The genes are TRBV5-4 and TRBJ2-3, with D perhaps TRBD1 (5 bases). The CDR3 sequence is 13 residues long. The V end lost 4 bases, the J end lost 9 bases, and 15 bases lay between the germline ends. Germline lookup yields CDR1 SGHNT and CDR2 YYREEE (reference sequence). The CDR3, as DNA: TGTGCCAGCAGCCCTAGGGGTCCGGAGACGCAGTATTTT. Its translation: CASSPRGPETQYF.

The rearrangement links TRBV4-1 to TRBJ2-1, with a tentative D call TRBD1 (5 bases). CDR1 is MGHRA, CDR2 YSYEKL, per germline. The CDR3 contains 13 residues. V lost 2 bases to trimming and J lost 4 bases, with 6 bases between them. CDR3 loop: CASSQPGYNEQFF. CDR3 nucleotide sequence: TGCGCCAGCAGCCAACCAGGGTACAATGAGCAGTTCTTC.

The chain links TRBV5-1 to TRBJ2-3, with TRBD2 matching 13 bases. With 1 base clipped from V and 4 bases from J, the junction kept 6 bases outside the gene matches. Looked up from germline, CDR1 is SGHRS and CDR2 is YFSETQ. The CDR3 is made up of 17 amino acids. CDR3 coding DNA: TGCGCCAGCAGCTTGCGTACTAGCGGGAGGGGCCCAGATACGCAGTATTTT. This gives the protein CASSLRTSGRGPDTQYF.

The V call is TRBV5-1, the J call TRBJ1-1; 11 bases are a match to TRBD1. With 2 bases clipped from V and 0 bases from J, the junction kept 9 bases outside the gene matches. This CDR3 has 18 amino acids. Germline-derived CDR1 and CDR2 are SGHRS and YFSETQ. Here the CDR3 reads CASSFSNGQGAMNTEAFF. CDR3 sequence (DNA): TGCGCCAGCAGCTTCTCAAATGGACAGGGGGCGATGAACACTGAAGCTTTCTTT. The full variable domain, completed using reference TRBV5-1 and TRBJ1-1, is KAGVTQTPRYLIKTRGQQVTLSCSPISGHRSVSWYQQTPGQGLQFLFEYFSETQRNKGNFPGRFSGRQFSNSRSEMNVSTLELGDSALYLCASSFSNGQGAMNTEAFFGQGTRLTVV.

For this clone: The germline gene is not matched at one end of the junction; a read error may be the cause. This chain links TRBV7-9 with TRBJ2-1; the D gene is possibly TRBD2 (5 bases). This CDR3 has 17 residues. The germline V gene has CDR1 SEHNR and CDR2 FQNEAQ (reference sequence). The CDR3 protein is CSSSTRSRDDSYNEQFF. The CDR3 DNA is TGTTCCAGCAGCACACGATCCCGGGATGACTCCTACAATGAGCAGTTCTTC.

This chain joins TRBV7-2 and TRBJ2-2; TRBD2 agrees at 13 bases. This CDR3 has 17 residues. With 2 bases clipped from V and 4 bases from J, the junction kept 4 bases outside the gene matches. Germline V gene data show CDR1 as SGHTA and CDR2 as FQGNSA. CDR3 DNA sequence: TGTGCCAGCAGCTTACGACGGACTAGCGGGGGCACCGGGGAGCTGTTTTTT. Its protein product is CASSLRRTSGGTGELFF.

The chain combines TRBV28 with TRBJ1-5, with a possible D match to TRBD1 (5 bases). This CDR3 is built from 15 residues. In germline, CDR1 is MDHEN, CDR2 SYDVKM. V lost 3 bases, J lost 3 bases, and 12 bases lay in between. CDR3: CASSFVGALNQPQHF. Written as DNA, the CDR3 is TGTGCCAGCAGTTTTGTAGGGGCCCTCAATCAGCCCCAGCATTTT.

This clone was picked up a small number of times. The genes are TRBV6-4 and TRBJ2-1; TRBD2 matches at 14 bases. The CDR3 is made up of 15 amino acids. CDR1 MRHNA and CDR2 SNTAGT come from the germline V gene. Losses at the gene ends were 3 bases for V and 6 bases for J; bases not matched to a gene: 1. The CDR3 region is CASSETSGGGNEQFF. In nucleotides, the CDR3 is TGTGCCAGCAGTGAGACTAGCGGGGGGGGCAATGAGCAGTTCTTC.

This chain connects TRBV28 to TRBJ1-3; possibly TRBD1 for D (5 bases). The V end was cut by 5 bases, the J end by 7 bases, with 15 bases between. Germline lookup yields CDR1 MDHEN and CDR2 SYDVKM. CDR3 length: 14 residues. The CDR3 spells CASSNLGLRNTIYF. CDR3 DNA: TGTGCCAGCAGTAACTTGGGACTCCGGAACACCATATATTTT. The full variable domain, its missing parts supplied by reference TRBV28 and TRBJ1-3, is DVKVTQSSRYLVKRTGEKVFLECVQDMDHENMFWYRQDPGLGLRLIYFSYDVKMKEKGDIPEGYSVSREKKERFSLILESASTNQTSMYLCASSNLGLRNTIYFGEGSWLTVV.

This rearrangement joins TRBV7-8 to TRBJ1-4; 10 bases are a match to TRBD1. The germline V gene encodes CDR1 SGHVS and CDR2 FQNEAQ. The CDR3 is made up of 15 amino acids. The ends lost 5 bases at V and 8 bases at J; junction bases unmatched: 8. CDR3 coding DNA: TGTGCCAGCAGCCTACCGGGACAGGGGCAAGAAAAACTGTTTTTT. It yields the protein CASSLPGQGQEKLFF.

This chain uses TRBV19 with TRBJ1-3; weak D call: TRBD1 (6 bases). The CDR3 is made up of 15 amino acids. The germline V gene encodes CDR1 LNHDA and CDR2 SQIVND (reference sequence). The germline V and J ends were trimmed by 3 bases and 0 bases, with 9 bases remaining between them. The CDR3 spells CASSMNRDSGNTIYF. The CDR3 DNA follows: TGTGCCAGTAGTATGAACAGGGACTCTGGAAACACCATATATTTT.

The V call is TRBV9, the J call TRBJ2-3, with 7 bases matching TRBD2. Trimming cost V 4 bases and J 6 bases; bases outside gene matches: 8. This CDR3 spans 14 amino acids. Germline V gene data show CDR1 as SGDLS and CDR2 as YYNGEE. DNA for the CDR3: TGTGCCAGCAGCTCAGAGGTGGGGGGGGATACGCAGTATTTT. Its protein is CASSSEVGGDTQYF.

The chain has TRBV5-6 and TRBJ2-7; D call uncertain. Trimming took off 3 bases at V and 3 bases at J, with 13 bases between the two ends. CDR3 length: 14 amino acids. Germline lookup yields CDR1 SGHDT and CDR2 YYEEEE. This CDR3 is CASSSEGSNYEQYF. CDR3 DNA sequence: TGTGCCAGCAGCTCGGAAGGTAGCAACTACGAGCAGTACTTC.

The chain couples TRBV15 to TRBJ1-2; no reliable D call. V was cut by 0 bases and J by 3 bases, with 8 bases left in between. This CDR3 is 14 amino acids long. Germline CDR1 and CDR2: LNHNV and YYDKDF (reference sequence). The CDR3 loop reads CATSRDINYYGYTF. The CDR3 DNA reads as TGTGCCACCAGCAGAGATATTAATTACTATGGCTACACCTTC.

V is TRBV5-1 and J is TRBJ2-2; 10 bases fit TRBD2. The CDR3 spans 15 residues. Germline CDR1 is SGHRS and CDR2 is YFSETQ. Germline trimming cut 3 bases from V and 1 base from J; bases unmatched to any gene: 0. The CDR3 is CASSWTSGNTGELFF. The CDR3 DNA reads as TGCGCCAGCAGCTGGACTAGCGGGAACACCGGGGAGCTGTTTTTT.

The CDR3 loop reads CASSPDRGYEKLFF. CDR3 DNA: TGTGCCAGCAGCCCGGACAGGGGGTATGAAAAACTGTTTTTT. The V call is TRBV7-6, the J call TRBJ1-4; 10 nucleotides align to TRBD1. This CDR3 has 14 amino acids. Trimming cost V 5 bases and J 6 bases; bases outside gene matches: 3. From germline, CDR1 is SGHVS and CDR2 FNYEAQ.

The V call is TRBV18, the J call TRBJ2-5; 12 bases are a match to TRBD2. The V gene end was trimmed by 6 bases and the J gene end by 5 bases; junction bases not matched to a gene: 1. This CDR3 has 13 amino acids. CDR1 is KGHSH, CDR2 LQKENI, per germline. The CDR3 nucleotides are TGTGCCAGCTCGCTAGCGGGAGGGGAGACCCAGTACTTC. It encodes CASSLAGGETQYF.